This T cell receptor beta chain was captured by sequencing in a study of blood T cell repertoires in COVID-19. Overall study context: COVID-19 samples collected from the United States, Italy and Spain covered acute and convalescent phases.

Enrolled during active infection, Seattle patients were then followed longitudinally. Original data processing: Estimates of nucleated cell counts were drawn from the amplification of reference gene primers. TCRdb's table, derived via immunoSEQ multiplex PCR, lists solely in-frame clones and lacks some. The DNA was the basis for D and trimming; V, J and clone size are from that table. The table includes under 250,000 clones, around 85% detected once. Germline CDR1 is SGHTA and CDR2 is FQGTGA. J gave up 8 bases and V 7 bases, and 6 bases lay outside the gene matches. CDR3 length: 13 amino acids. The sequence derives from a man aged 50-59 years with COVID-19, enrolled during active disease. Sequencing used peripheral blood. The chain couples TRBV7-3 to TRBJ2-2; 8 bases match TRBD2. CDR3 sequence: CASMAGGRGELFF. In nucleotides, the CDR3 is TGTGCCAGCATGGCGGGGGGCAGAGGGGAGCTGTTTTTT.